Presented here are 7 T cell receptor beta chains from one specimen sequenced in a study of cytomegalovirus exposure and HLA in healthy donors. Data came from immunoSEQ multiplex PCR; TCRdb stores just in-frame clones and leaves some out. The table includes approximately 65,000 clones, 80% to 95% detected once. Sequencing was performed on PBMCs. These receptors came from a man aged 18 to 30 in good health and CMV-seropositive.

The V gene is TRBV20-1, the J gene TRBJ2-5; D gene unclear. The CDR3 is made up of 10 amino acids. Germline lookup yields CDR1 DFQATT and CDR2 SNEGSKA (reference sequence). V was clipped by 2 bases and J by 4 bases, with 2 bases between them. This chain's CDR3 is CSARLETQYF. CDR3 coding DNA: TGCAGTGCTAGACTAGAGACCCAGTACTTC.

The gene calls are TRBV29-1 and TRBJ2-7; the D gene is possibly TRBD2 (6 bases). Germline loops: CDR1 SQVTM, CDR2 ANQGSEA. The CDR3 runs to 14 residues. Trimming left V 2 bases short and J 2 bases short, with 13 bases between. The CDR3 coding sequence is TGCAGCGTTGAATACGGGGGAGCGGCCTACGAGCAGTACTTC. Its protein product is CSVEYGGAAYEQYF.

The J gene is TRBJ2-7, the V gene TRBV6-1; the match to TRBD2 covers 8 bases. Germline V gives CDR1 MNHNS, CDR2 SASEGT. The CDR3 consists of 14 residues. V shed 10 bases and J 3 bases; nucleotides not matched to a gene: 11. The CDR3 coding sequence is TGTGCCACGCGGGGATGGACTAGCTTCTACGAGCAGTACTTC. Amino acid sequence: CATRGWTSFYEQYF.

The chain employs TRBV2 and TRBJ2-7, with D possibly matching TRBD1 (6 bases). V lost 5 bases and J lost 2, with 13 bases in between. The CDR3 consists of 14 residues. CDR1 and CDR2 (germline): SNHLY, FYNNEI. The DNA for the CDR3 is TGTGCCAGCAGTCCGCAGGGGCTTCCCTACGAGCAGTACTTC. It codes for CASSPQGLPYEQYF.

In DNA form, the CDR3 reads TGTGCCAGCAGCTTAACTCCCCCGAGCTCGGCCTACGAGCAGTACTTC. It encodes CASSLTPPSSAYEQYF. The genes are TRBV11-1 and TRBJ2-7; D is undetermined. V was cut by 2 bases and J by 2 bases, with 16 bases left in between. CDR1 is SGHAT and CDR2 is FQDESV in the germline V gene (reference sequence). There are 16 residues in the CDR3.

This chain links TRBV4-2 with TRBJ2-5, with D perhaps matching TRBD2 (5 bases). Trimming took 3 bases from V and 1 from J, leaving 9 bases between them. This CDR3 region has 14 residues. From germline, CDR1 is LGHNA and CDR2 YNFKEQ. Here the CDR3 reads CASSQDGLQETQYF. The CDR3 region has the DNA TGTGCCAGCAGCCAGGACGGACTCCAAGAGACCCAGTACTTC.

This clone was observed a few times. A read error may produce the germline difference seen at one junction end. The CDR3 sequence is CASSFGQETQYF. The CDR3 DNA sequence: TGTGCTAGCAGCTTCGGTCAAGAGACCCAGTACTTC. This chain connects TRBV7-7 to TRBJ2-5; D is unresolved. The germline CDR1 and CDR2 sequences are SSHAT and FNYEAQ (reference sequence). The CDR3 is made up of 12 amino acids.